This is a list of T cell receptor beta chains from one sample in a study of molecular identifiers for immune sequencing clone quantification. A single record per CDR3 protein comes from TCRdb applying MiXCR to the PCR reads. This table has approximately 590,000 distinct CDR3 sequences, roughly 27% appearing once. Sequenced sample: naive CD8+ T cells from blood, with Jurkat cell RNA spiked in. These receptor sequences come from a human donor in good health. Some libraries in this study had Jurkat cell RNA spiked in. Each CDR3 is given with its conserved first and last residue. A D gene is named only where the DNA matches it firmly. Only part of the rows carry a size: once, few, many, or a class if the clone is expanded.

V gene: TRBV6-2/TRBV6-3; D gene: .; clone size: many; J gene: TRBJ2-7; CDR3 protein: CASSYPGQMTYEQYF; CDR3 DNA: TGTGCCAGCAGTTACCCCGGGCAGATGACCTACGAGCAGTACTTC
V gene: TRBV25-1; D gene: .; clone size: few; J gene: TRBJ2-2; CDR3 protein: CASSEYKLDTGELFF; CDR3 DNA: TGTGCCAGCAGTGAATATAAACTAGACACCGGGGAGCTGTTTTTT
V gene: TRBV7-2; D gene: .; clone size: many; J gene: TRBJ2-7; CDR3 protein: CASSLAVLGGYEQYF; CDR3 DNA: TGTGCCAGCAGCTTAGCAGTCCTAGGCGGCTACGAGCAGTACTTC
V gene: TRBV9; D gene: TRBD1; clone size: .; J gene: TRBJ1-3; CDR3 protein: CASSTRTGSLLDAIYF; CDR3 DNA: TGTGCCAGCAGCACACGGACAGGCTCTCTCCTGGACGCCATATATTTT
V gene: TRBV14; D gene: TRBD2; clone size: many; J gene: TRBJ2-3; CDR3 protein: CASSQVTGGPDTQYF; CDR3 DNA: TGTGCCAGCAGCCAAGTGACGGGGGGGCCGGATACGCAGTATTTT
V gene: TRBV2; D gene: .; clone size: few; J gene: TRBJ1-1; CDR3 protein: CASMGGGVPEAFF; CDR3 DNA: TGTGCCAGCATGGGTGGCGGGGTCCCTGAAGCTTTCTTT
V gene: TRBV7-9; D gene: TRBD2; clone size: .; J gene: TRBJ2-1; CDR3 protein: CASILGGVNAQFF; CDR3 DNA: TGTGCCAGCATCTTGGGGGGGGTCAATGCGCAGTTCTTC
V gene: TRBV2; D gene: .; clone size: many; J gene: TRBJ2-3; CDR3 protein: CASSVAFPGTDTQYF; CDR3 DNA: TGTGCCAGCAGTGTCGCCTTCCCGGGCACAGATACGCAGTATTTT
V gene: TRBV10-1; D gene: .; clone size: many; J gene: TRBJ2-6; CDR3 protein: CASSESVASGANVLTF; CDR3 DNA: TGCGCCAGCAGTGAGTCCGTGGCGTCTGGGGCCAACGTCCTGACTTTC
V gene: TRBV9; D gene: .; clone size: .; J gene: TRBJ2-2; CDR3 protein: CASSVRGDPNTGELFF; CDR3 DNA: TGTGCCAGCAGCGTTCGCGGGGACCCGAACACCGGGGAGCTGTTTTTT